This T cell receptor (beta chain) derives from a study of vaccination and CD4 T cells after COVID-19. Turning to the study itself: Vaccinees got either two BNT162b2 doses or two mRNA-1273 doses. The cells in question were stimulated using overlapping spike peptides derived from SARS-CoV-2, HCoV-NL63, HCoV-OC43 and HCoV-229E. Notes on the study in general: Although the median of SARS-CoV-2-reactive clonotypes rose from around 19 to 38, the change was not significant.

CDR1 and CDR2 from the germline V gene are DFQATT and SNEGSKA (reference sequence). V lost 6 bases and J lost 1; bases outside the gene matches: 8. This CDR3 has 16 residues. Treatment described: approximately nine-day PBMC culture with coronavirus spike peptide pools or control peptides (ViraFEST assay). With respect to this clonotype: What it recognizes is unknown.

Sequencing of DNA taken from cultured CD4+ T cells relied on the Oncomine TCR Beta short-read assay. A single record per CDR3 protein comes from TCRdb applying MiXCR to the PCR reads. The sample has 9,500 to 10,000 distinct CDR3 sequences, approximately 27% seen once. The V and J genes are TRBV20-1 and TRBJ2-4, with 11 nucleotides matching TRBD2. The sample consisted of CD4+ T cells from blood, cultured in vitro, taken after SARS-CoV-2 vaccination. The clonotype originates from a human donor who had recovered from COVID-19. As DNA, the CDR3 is TGCAGTGCGCTGCCCATAGCGGGAGGGGCCAAAAACATTCAGTACTTC. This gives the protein CSALPIAGGAKNIQYF.